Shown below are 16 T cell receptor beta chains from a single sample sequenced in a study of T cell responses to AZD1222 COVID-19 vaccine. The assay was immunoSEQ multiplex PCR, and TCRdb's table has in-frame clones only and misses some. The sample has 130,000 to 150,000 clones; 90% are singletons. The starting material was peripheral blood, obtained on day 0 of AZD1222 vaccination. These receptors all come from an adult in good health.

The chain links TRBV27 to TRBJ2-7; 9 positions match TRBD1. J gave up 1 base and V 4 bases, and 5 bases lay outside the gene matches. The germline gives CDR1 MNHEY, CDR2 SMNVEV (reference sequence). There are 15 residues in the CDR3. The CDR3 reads CASSSGTGSSYEQYF. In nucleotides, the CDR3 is TGTGCCAGCAGTTCGGGGACAGGGTCGTCCTACGAGCAGTACTTC.

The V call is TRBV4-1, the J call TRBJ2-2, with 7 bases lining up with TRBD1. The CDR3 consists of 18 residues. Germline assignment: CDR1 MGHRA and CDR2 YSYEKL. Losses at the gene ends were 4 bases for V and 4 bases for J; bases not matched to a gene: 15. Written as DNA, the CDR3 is TGCGCCAGCAGCCCCACTGCTGCCGACAGGGTTGGCACCGGGGAGCTGTTTTTT. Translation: CASSPTAADRVGTGELFF.

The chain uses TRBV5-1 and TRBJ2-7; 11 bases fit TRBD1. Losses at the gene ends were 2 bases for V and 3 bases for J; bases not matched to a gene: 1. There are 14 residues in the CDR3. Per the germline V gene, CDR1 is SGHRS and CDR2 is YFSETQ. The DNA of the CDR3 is TGCGCCAGCAGCTTCGGGACAGGGGGCTACGAGCAGTACTTC. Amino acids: CASSFGTGGYEQYF.

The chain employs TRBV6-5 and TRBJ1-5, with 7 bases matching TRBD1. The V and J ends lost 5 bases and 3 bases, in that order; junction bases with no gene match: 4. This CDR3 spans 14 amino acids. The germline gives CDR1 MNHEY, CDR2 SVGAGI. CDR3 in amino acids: CASSRGTDNQPQHF. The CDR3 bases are TGTGCCAGCAGTCGCGGGACAGACAATCAGCCCCAGCATTTT.

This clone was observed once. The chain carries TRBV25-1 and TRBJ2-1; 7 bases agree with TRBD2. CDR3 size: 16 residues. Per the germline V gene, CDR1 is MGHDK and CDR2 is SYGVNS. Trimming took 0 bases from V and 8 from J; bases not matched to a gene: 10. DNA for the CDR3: TGTGCCAGCAGTGAATATTCCAGGGCGGGGGTCGATGAGCAGTTCTTC. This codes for CASSEYSRAGVDEQFF.

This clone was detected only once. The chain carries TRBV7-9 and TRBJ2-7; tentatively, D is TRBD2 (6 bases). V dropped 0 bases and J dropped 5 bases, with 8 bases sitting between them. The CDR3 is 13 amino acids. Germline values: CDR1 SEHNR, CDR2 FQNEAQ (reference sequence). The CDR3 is CASSLAAGNEQYF. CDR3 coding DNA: TGTGCCAGCAGCTTAGCTGCGGGAAACGAGCAGTACTTC.

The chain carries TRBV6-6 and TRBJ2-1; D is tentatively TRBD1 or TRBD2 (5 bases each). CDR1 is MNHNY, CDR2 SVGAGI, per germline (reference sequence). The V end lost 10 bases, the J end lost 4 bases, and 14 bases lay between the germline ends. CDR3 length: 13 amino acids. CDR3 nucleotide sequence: TGTGCCAACGCCGGGACGCCTTACAATGAGCAGTTCTTC. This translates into CANAGTPYNEQFF.

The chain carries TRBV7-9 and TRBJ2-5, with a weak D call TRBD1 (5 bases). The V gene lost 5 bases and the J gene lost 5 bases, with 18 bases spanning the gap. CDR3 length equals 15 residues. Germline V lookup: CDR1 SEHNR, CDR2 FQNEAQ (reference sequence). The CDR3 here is CASSPPFRAGETQYF. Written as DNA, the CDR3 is TGTGCCAGCAGCCCCCCTTTCAGGGCCGGGGAGACCCAGTACTTC. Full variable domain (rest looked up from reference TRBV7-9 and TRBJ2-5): DTGVSQNPRHKITKRGQNVTFRCDPISEHNRLYWYRQTLGQGPEFLTYFQNEAQLEKSRLLSDRFSAERPKGSFSTLEIQRTEQGDSAMYLCASSPPFRAGETQYFGPGTRLLVL.

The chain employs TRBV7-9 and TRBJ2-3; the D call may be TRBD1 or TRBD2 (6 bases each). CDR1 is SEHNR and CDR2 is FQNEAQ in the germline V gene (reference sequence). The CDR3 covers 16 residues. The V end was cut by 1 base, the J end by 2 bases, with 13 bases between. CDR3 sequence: CASSLVGGRDTDTQYF. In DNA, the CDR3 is TGTGCCAGCAGCTTAGTCGGGGGCAGAGACACAGATACGCAGTATTTT. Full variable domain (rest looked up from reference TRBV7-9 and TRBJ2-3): DTGVSQNPRHKITKRGQNVTFRCDPISEHNRLYWYRQTLGQGPEFLTYFQNEAQLEKSRLLSDRFSAERPKGSFSTLEIQRTEQGDSAMYLCASSLVGGRDTDTQYFGPGTRLTVL.

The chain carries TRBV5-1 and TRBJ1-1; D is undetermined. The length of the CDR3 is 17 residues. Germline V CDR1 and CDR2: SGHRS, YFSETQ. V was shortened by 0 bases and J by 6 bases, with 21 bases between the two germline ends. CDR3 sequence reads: CASSLGPWAAEHPEAFF. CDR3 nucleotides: TGCGCCAGCAGCTTGGGACCGTGGGCAGCTGAACACCCTGAAGCTTTCTTT.

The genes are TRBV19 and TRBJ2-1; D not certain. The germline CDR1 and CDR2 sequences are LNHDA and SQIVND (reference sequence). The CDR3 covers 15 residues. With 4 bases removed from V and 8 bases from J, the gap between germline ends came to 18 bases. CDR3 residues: CASSNPLGTGYEQFF. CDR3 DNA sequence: TGTGCCAGTAGTAACCCGTTAGGTACTGGGTATGAGCAGTTCTTC. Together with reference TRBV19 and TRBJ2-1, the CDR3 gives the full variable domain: DGGITQSPKYLFRKEGQNVTLSCEQNLNHDAMYWYRQDPGQGLRLIYYSQIVNDFQKGDIAEGYSVSREKKESFPLTVTSAQKNPTAFYLCASSNPLGTGYEQFFGPGTRLTVL.

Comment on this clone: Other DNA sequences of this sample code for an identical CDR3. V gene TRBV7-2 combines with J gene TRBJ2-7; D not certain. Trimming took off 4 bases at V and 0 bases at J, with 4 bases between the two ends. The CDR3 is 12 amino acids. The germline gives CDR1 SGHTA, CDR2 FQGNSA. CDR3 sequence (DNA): TGTGCCAGCAGCTCCCTCTCCTACGAGCAGTACTTC. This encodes CASSSLSYEQYF.

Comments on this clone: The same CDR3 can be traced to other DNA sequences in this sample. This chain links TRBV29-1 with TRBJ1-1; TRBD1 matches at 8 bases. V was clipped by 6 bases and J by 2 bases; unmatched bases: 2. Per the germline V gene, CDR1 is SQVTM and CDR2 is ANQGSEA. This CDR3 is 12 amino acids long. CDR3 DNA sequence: TGCAGCGTCGGACAGGGAAACACTGAAGCTTTCTTT. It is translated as CSVGQGNTEAFF.

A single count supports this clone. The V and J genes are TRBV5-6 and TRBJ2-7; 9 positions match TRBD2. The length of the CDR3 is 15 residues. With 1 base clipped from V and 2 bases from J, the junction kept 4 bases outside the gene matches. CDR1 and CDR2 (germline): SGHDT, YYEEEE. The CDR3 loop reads CASSLMTSGPYEQYF. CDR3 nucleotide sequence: TGTGCCAGCAGCTTGATGACTAGCGGCCCCTACGAGCAGTACTTC.

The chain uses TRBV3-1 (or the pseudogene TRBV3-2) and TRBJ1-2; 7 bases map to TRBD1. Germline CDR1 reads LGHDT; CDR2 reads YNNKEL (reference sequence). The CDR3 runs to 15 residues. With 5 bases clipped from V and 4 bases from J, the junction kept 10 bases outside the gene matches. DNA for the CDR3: TGTGCCAGCAGCTATCCTAGTGGGACAGCCTATGGCTACACCTTC. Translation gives CASSYPSGTAYGYTF.

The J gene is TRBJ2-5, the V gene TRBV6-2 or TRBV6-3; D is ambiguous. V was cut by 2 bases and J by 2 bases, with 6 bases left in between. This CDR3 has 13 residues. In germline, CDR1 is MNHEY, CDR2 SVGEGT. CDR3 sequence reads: CASSYGRQETQYF. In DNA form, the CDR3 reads TGTGCCAGCAGTTACGGGCGGCAAGAGACCCAGTACTTC.